This TCR beta chain was recorded in a study of CD8+CD57+ T cells in acquired aplastic anemia. CDR3 and TCR beta VDJ profiling relied on genomic DNA as the template. Each CDR3 protein is one row after TCRdb ran MiXCR on the reads. In the table there are 130,000 or so distinct CDR3 sequences, around two fifths of which are singletons. With 2 bases removed from V and 13 bases from J, the gap between germline ends came to 15 bases. The CDR3 spans 14 residues. In germline, CDR1 is SNHLY, CDR2 FYNNEI. The sample taken for sequencing was sorted CD4+, CD8+, or CD8+CD57+ T cells (not recorded which) from PBMCs. The rearrangement uses TRBV2 and TRBJ1-6; D is uncertain. This sequence originates from a human donor in good health, serving as a control. The DNA of the CDR3 is TGTGCCAGCAGTGAAAGGTTCGTTGGTCAGCCCCTCCACTTT. Residues: CASSERFVGQPLHF.